This is a list of T cell receptor beta chains from one sample in a study of blood T cells in healthy people across ages. MiXCR, run by TCRdb on the 5' RACE reads, gives a single entry per CDR3 protein. The sample has fewer than 1,200,000 distinct CDR3 sequences; almost 25% are singletons. Separately, the same data were catalogued under a study of T cells of mothers and their children.

Sequenced sample: blood. The receptor set was obtained from a girl aged 2-15 years in good health. Both conserved end residues are part of each CDR3. A D gene is named only where the DNA matches it firmly. Expanded clones are given a class, and other clones once, few, many or no size at all.

J	V	size	D	DNA	CDR3
TRBJ2-7	TRBV7-2	few	TRBD2	TGTGCCAGCAGTCTCGTCAGCGGGGGAACCCCCTACGAGCAGTACTTC	CASSLVSGGTPYEQYF
TRBJ2-1	TRBV11-1	few	.	TGTGCCAGCAGCGGAGCAAGGCCGAAGCAGTTCTTC	CASSGARPKQFF
TRBJ2-7	TRBV29-1	few	.	TGCAGCGCCCGGGACGGAGACTACGAGCAGTACTTC	CSARDGDYEQYF
TRBJ2-7	TRBV14	.	TRBD2	TGTGCCAGCAGCCTATCGGGAGGGAAATTCCCCTACGAGCAGTACTTC	CASSLSGGKFPYEQYF
TRBJ2-1	TRBV10-1	.	.	TGCGCCAGCAGTTCGGACAAGAGCTCCTACAATGAGCAGTTCTTC	CASSSDKSSYNEQFF
TRBJ2-5	TRBV29-1	few	.	TGCAGCGTTACTACAGTTCTCCAAGAGACCCAGTACTTC	CSVTTVLQETQYF
TRBJ1-5	TRBV4-1	few	.	TGCGCCAGCAGCCACACTTTCCTCAATCAGCCCCAGCATTTT	CASSHTFLNQPQHF
TRBJ2-2	TRBV6-1	few	.	TGTGCCAGCAGTGAAGGGGTTAGACTGGGGGACACCGGGGAGCTGTTTTTT	CASSEGVRLGDTGELFF
TRBJ2-7	TRBV12-3/TRBV12-4	.	.	TGTGCCAGCAGTTTCCTCGGTCTTGACATCCGCGGCTACGAGCAGTACTTC	CASSFLGLDIRGYEQYF
TRBJ2-3	TRBV12-3/TRBV12-4	.	.	TGTGCCAGCAGTCGTGGACGGTCCACAGATACGCAGTATTTT	CASSRGRSTDTQYF
TRBJ2-5	TRBV2	.	TRBD2	TGTGCCAGTGGGTCGGGACTATCAGAAGAGACCCAGTACTTC	CASGSGLSEETQYF
TRBJ2-3	TRBV11-1	.	TRBD2	TGTGCCAGCAGCTTGGGGACTAGCGAGCGCACAGATACGCAGTATTTT	CASSLGTSERTDTQYF
TRBJ2-1	TRBV5-1	.	TRBD2	TGCGCCAGCAGCTTGGCCAGCGGGAGCGACAATGAGCAGTTCTTC	CASSLASGSDNEQFF
TRBJ2-2	TRBV29-1	.	.	TGCAGCGCCCGACCGTCGAACAACGGGGAGCTGTTTTTT	CSARPSNNGELFF
TRBJ2-1	TRBV10-3	few	.	TGTGCCATCAGTGTGGGTGGCTCCTACAATGAGCAGTTCTTC	CAISVGGSYNEQFF
TRBJ2-7	TRBV27	.	.	TGTGCCAGCAGTTTTAGTAGGGGCTACGAGCAGTACTTC	CASSFSRGYEQYF
TRBJ1-4	TRBV6-6	.	.	TGTGCCAGCAGTTACGGGGATAATGAAAAACTGTTTTTT	CASSYGDNEKLFF
TRBJ2-5	TRBV20-1	.	TRBD2	TGCAGTGCTAGAGAGCGGGAGTCTGTTGAGACCCAGTACTTC	CSARERESVETQYF
TRBJ2-1	TRBV7-2	few	.	TGTGCCAGCAGCTATGAACTTAACAATGAGCAGTTCTTC	CASSYELNNEQFF
TRBJ2-7	TRBV21-1	few	.	TGTGCCAGCAGCAACTCGAGGGCCCCCGAATACGAGCAGTACTTC	CASSNSRAPEYEQYF
TRBJ2-5	TRBV7-2	.	TRBD1	TGTGCCACACGGGACAGGGGGGCGGAGACCCAGTACTTC	CATRDRGAETQYF
TRBJ2-5	TRBV4-2	few	TRBD1	TGTGCCAGCAGCGGGGTCGAGACAGGGGAAGAGACCCAGTACTTC	CASSGVETGEETQYF
TRBJ2-2	TRBV5-5	.	.	TGTGCCAGCAGCTTGGCCGGAGGTACCCCCGGGGAGCTGTTTTTT	CASSLAGGTPGELFF
TRBJ2-1	TRBV27	few	TRBD2	TGTGCCAGCAGTTCTACTAGCGGGAGGGCCGTTGAGCAGTTCTTC	CASSSTSGRAVEQFF
TRBJ2-7	TRBV7-9	few	.	TGTGCCAGCAGCTTGGAGGACGGTCGCACCTACGAGCAGTACTTC	CASSLEDGRTYEQYF